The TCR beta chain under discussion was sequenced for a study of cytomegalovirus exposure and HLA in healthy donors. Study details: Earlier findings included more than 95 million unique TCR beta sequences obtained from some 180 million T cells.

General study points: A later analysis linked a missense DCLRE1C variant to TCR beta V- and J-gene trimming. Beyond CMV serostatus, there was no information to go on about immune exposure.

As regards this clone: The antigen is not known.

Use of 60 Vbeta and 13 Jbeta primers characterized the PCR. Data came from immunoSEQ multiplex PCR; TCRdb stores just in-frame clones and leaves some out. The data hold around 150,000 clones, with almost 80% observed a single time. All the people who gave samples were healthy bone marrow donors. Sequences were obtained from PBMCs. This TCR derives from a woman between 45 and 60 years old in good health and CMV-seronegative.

In DNA, the CDR3 is TGTGCCAGCAGCTTCACGTCGTCCAGGGGTACGAACTATGGCTACACCTTC. Protein sequence: CASSFTSSRGTNYGYTF. The chain links TRBV7-8 to TRBJ1-2; TRBD1 might be the D (6 bases). Germline CDR1 and CDR2: SGHVS and FQNEAQ. The V end lost 3 bases, the J end lost 2 bases, and 19 bases lay between the germline ends. There are 17 residues in the CDR3.